A selection of T cell receptor beta chains follows, all from one sample in a study of blood T cell repertoires in COVID-19. Only in-frame clones appear in the TCRdb table, and some are missing; sequencing was by immunoSEQ multiplex PCR. This sample has hundreds of thousands of clones; approximately 88% occur once, and the top ten carry about 1%. The specimen sequenced was PBMCs or T cells enriched from blood (not recorded which). The receptors come from a woman aged 25 to 39 who had recovered from COVID-19. CDR3s include the opening cysteine and the closing phenylalanine or tryptophan. D genes are given only for firm matches. Size is omitted from some rows. Given values are once, few, many or a class for expanded clones.

>17|NA|TRBD2|TRBV19|TRBJ2-1
TGTGCCAGTAGTATAGATAGCGGGACTATGAACCACAATGAGCAGTTCTTC
CASSIDSGTMNHNEQFF
>17|NA|TRBD2|TRBV2|TRBJ2-7
TGTGCCAGCAGTGAGAGCATTGGGACTAGCGGGTTATACGAGCAGTACTTC
CASSESIGTSGLYEQYF
>15|NA|NA|TRBV6-5|TRBJ1-1
TGTGCCAGCAGTTACGTGTCTGTTTTGAACACTGAAGCTTTCTTT
CASSYVSVLNTEAFF
>14|few|TRBD1|TRBV19|TRBJ1-2
TGTGCCAGTAAGACTGGGACAGGAGACTATGGCTACACCTTC
CASKTGTGDYGYTF
>15|NA|NA|TRBV18|TRBJ1-1
TGTGCCAGCTCACCAGATTGGGGGCTGAACACTGAAGCTTTCTTT
CASSPDWGLNTEAFF
>16|NA|NA|TRBV21-1|TRBJ2-7
TGTGCCAGCAGACGTCGCAGGGGCAATTCCTCCTACGAGCAGTACTTC
CASRRRRGNSSYEQYF
>14|NA|NA|TRBV5-1|TRBJ1-1
TGCGCCAGCAGCTTCGGAGAGACGGGGACTGAAGCTTTCTTT
CASSFGETGTEAFF
>14|NA|NA|TRBV4-3|TRBJ1-1
TGCGCCAGCAGCTTCTCAAGGGGCAACACTGAAGCTTTCTTT
CASSFSRGNTEAFF
>13|once|NA|TRBV4-1|TRBJ2-7
TGCGCCAGCAGCCAAGAAGGCAGGATCGAGCAGTACTTC
CASSQEGRIEQYF
>16|NA|NA|TRBV28|TRBJ2-3
TGTGCCAGCAGTTTATATGGTGCAAGAGCGCTCGGTACGCAGTATTTT
CASSLYGARALGTQYF
>15|NA|TRBD2|TRBV3-1/TRBV3-2|TRBJ2-7
TGTGCCAGCAGCCAAGATTCTGGGGGGGGTTACGAGCAGTACTTC
CASSQDSGGGYEQYF
>14|NA|NA|TRBV29-1|TRBJ1-1
TGCAGCGTGGCAAGGACAGTAGTGAACACTGAAGCTTTCTTT
CSVARTVVNTEAFF
>16|NA|TRBD2|TRBV4-3|TRBJ2-7
TGCGCCAGCAGCCCCTGGACTAGCGGGGGACCCTACGAGCAGTACTTC
CASSPWTSGGPYEQYF
>16|NA|TRBD2|TRBV7-9|TRBJ2-5
TGTGCCAGCAGCTATACGGGACTAGCGGGTGGAGAGACCCAGTACTTC
CASSYTGLAGGETQYF
>16|NA|NA|TRBV7-9|TRBJ1-4
TGTGCCAGCAGCTTATGGTTCAGGAATCGGAATGAAAAACTGTTTTTT
CASSLWFRNRNEKLFF
>16|NA|NA|TRBV4-1|TRBJ1-1
TGCGCCAGCAGCCAAGATACGGCGGGGGCAAACACTGAAGCTTTCTTT
CASSQDTAGANTEAFF
>15|NA|NA|TRBV4-3|TRBJ2-5
TGCGCCAGCAGCCAATCCACTATCCCAACGAAGACCCAGTACTTC
CASSQSTIPTKTQYF
>18|NA|TRBD2|TRBV18|TRBJ2-1
TGTGCCAGCTCACCCCGGGTCGCGGGAGGCAAGACCTACAATGAGCAGTTCTTC
CASSPRVAGGKTYNEQFF
>16|once|NA|TRBV28|TRBJ1-5
TGTGCCAGCAGTTTAAGGTTGATTACAGGGAAGCAGCCCCAGCATTTT
CASSLRLITGKQPQHF
>14|NA|NA|TRBV9|TRBJ2-1
TGTGCCAGCAGCTCCCTAGGAGGTTACAATGAGCAGTTCTTC
CASSSLGGYNEQFF
>15|once|NA|TRBV9|TRBJ1-4
TGTGCCAGCAGCTTCCGGGGAGATGCTAATGAAAAACTGTTTTTT
CASSFRGDANEKLFF
>13|NA|NA|TRBV29-1|TRBJ1-2
TGCAGCGTTCTGGCTCAGGGTACCTATGGCTACACCTTC
CSVLAQGTYGYTF
>15|NA|TRBD1|TRBV20-1|TRBJ2-2
TGCAGTGCTAGTATCAGGGGGCCTCTCACCGGGGAGCTGTTTTTT
CSASIRGPLTGELFF
>15|few|TRBD2|TRBV28|TRBJ2-3
TGTGCCAGCAGTTCCTATAGCGGGAGGGGATATACGCAGTATTTT
CASSSYSGRGYTQYF
>18|NA|TRBD1|TRBV18|TRBJ1-1
TGTGCCAGCTCACCAGAGGGGGTCCAGGGGGATACGAACACTGAAGCTTTCTTT
CASSPEGVQGDTNTEAFF
>16|NA|NA|TRBV7-2|TRBJ2-1
TGTGCCAGCAGCTTTACAGATAATACTTTTTTGAATGAGCAGTTCTTC
CASSFTDNTFLNEQFF
>11|NA|NA|TRBV11-3|TRBJ1-1
TGTGCCAGCAGCTTAGGACAGAAAGCTTTCTTT
CASSLGQKAFF
>17|once|NA|TRBV29-1|TRBJ1-1
TGCAGCGTAGAAACTTGGGGAGCCCCGAGGAGGAACACTGAAGCTTTCTTT
CSVETWGAPRRNTEAFF
>14|NA|TRBD1|TRBV6-5|TRBJ2-7
TGTGCCAGCAGGATGGGACAGGGGTCCTCCGAGCAGTACTTC
CASRMGQGSSEQYF
>15|NA|NA|TRBV4-1|TRBJ2-7
TGCGCCAGCAGCCCCGCGGCGGGGAGCATCTACGAGCAGTACTTC
CASSPAAGSIYEQYF
>15|NA|TRBD1|TRBV7-3|TRBJ2-1
TGTGCCAGCAGTTACGCCGGACAGGGACTTGAGGCCCAGTTCTTC
CASSYAGQGLEAQFF
>16|few|NA|TRBV28|TRBJ1-5
TGTGCCAGCAGTTTTTTTTTGGCAGATAGCAATCAGCCCCAGCATTTT
CASSFFLADSNQPQHF
>14|NA|TRBD1|TRBV11-3|TRBJ1-6
TGTGCCAGCAGCATCAGGGGGCGGGATTCACCCCTCCACTTT
CASSIRGRDSPLHF
>15|NA|NA|TRBV6-4|TRBJ2-2
TGTGCCAGCAGTCCGGGACTCTCGAACACCGGGGAGCTGTTTTTT
CASSPGLSNTGELFF
>13|once|NA|TRBV27|TRBJ2-7
TGTGCCAGCAGTTTACAGGGAGGCTACGAGCAGTACTTC
CASSLQGGYEQYF
>12|NA|NA|TRBV6-5|TRBJ2-7
TGTGCCAGCATGGCAGGGCTCTACGAGCAGTACTTC
CASMAGLYEQYF
>13|NA|TRBD2|TRBV9|TRBJ2-7
TGTGCCAGCAGCACCGGGGGGGAGACCGAGCAGTACTTC
CASSTGGETEQYF
>13|NA|NA|TRBV19|TRBJ1-4
TGTGCCCTATGCGGGCGAAGGGTAAGGAAACTGTTTTTT
CALCGRRVRKLFF
>15|NA|TRBD1|TRBV14|TRBJ1-5
TGTGCCAGCAGCCAGGGGGACAGGGGTAATCAGCCCCAGCATTTT
CASSQGDRGNQPQHF
>14|NA|NA|TRBV7-2|TRBJ1-6
TGTGCCAGCAGCACCCCAGTGAATAATTCACCCCTCCACTTT
CASSTPVNNSPLHF
>18|NA|TRBD2|TRBV27|TRBJ2-3
TGTGCCAGCAGTTTATCCCCTTGGGGTAGCGGGCACACAGATACGCAGTATTTT
CASSLSPWGSGHTDTQYF
>13|few|NA|TRBV30|TRBJ1-2
TGTGCCTGGACTAAGGGACTTAACTATGGCTACACCTTC
CAWTKGLNYGYTF
>14|NA|NA|TRBV5-1|TRBJ1-3
TGCGCCAGCAGCTTGGATGGGAGGGGAAACACCATATATTTT
CASSLDGRGNTIYF
>15|NA|TRBD2|TRBV19|TRBJ2-1
TGTGCCAGTAGTCGTAGCGGGATCAAAAGCAATGAGCAGTTCTTC
CASSRSGIKSNEQFF
>14|NA|NA|TRBV5-6|TRBJ2-2
TGTGCCAGCAGCCCCGGAGTTTATACCGGGGAGCTGTTTTTT
CASSPGVYTGELFF
>15|NA|NA|TRBV7-9|TRBJ2-3
TGTGCCAGCAGCGTCACAGGGATTGGCACAGATACGCAGTATTTT
CASSVTGIGTDTQYF
>14|NA|NA|TRBV6-5|TRBJ2-5
TGTGCCAGCAGTCCATCCCGGGGTAATTCCGACCAGTACTTC
CASSPSRGNSDQYF
>13|NA|NA|TRBV28|TRBJ2-2
TGTGCCAGCCGACATCTCTACACCGGGGAGCTGTTTTTT
CASRHLYTGELFF